This entry is about one T cell receptor beta chain. These data belong to a study of blood T cell repertoires in COVID-19. Study at large: The origin of the acute and convalescent COVID-19 samples was the United States, Italy and Spain. Nucleic acid was either cDNA or gDNA, and it came from T cells, B-cell-depleted T cells, or PBMCs.

How the authors handled the data: The authors estimated nucleated cell counts from reference gene primer amplification. The protocol was immunoSEQ multiplex PCR, while the TCRdb copy is restricted to in-frame clones and leaves out a portion. Clone size and V and J calls were adopted from that table, with D and trimming inferred from the DNA. The sample has 70,000 or so clones, over 85% seen once. CDR1 and CDR2 (germline): LNHDA, SQIVND (reference sequence). Trimming cost V 5 bases and J 0 bases; bases outside gene matches: 11. There are 19 residues in the CDR3. The V call is TRBV19, the J call TRBJ2-1; 12 bases are a match to TRBD2. The sequence came from a man in his fifties or sixties with acute or convalescent COVID-19. Sequenced input: peripheral blood. CDR3 in DNA: TGTGCCAGTAGTGCGGCTAGCGGGAGGGTTGGAACCTCCTACAATGAGCAGTTCTTC. It specifies CASSAASGRVGTSYNEQFF. Variable domain in full (rest from reference TRBV19 and TRBJ2-1): DGGITQSPKYLFRKEGQNVTLSCEQNLNHDAMYWYRQDPGQGLRLIYYSQIVNDFQKGDIAEGYSVSREKKESFPLTVTSAQKNPTAFYLCASSAASGRVGTSYNEQFFGPGTRLTVL.